This entry lists 20 T cell receptor beta chains sequenced from one sample in a study of radiotherapy plus CTLA-4 blockade in lung cancer. Produced via immunoSEQ multiplex PCR; TCRdb's table is partial and in-frame only. The table lists approximately 77,000 clones, 84% of them singletons, with approximately 0.8% in the top ten. Source: peripheral blood, taken from a patient treated with radiotherapy plus ipilimumab. The receptor set was obtained from a human donor with non-small cell lung cancer who had stable disease on radiotherapy plus ipilimumab.

This chain connects TRBV2 to TRBJ1-2; 8 bases align to TRBD1. Germline assignment: CDR1 SNHLY and CDR2 FYNNEI. The CDR3 contains 14 residues. The V and J ends lost 4 bases and 4 bases, in that order; junction bases with no gene match: 5. CDR3 DNA: TGTGCCAGCAGTGGGTGGACAGGGTCCTATGGCTACACCTTC. Its translation is CASSGWTGSYGYTF.

J is TRBJ2-3 and V is TRBV4-2, with 7 bases matching TRBD1. V shed 3 bases and J 2 bases; nucleotides not matched to a gene: 8. Germline-derived CDR1 and CDR2 are LGHNA and YNFKEQ. This CDR3 has 16 residues. The CDR3 nucleotides read TGTGCCAGCAGCCATGGAAGCACAGGGGACACAGATACGCAGTATTTT. It encodes CASSHGSTGDTDTQYF.

The J gene is TRBJ2-3, the V gene TRBV28; 9 bases map to TRBD2. V shed 3 bases and J 5 bases; nucleotides not matched to a gene: 9. This CDR3 spans 16 amino acids. Germline V lookup: CDR1 MDHEN, CDR2 SYDVKM. CDR3 residues: CASSFNQRGVVDTQYF. CDR3 sequence (DNA): TGTGCCAGCAGTTTCAACCAGCGGGGGGTGGTAGATACGCAGTATTTT.

The chain links TRBV4-1 to TRBJ2-7; tentative D call: TRBD2 (5 bases). The CDR3 covers 13 residues. Trimming left V 4 bases short and J 6 bases short, with 13 bases between. From germline, CDR1 is MGHRA and CDR2 YSYEKL. The CDR3 bases are TGCGCCAGCAGCCTTACCTGGGAGCGCGAGCAGTACTTC. Protein sequence: CASSLTWEREQYF.

This clone was detected a few times. At one end, the junction sequence differs from germline, possibly due to a read error. The chain employs TRBV5-6 and TRBJ2-5; TRBD1 matches at 7 bases. Germline loops: CDR1 SGHDT, CDR2 YYEEEE. The CDR3 spans 12 residues. The CDR3 region is CASSSRGGTANF. Here the CDR3 DNA reads TGTGCCAGCAGCTCTAGGGGTGGGACAGCTAACTTC.

The rearrangement joins TRBV28 to TRBJ1-5; D perhaps matches TRBD1 (6 bases). This CDR3 is 15 amino acids long. The V end lost 8 bases, the J end lost 4 bases, and 18 bases lay between the germline ends. Germline V gene data show CDR1 as MDHEN and CDR2 as SYDVKM. The CDR3 DNA sequence: TGTGCCAGCTCTTACAGGGTTAAGAAAAATCAGCCCCAGCATTTT. It specifies CASSYRVKKNQPQHF.

The rearrangement uses TRBV19 and TRBJ2-3; 8 bases fit TRBD1. With V trimmed by 3 bases and J by 0 bases, 5 bases remained unmatched. Germline V gives CDR1 LNHDA, CDR2 SQIVND (reference sequence). There are 16 residues in the CDR3. The CDR3 loop reads CASSILGTGSTDTQYF. The CDR3 DNA reads TGTGCCAGTAGTATTCTCGGGACAGGTAGCACAGATACGCAGTATTTT.

The chain couples TRBV14 to TRBJ2-3, with 11 bases fitting TRBD2. Per germline, CDR1 SGHDN and CDR2 FVKESK. Unmatched junction bases numbered 10, after V lost 2 bases and J lost 0 bases. The CDR3 length is 19 residues. The CDR3 loop reads CASSQPGLAGAASTDTQYF. CDR3 DNA: TGTGCCAGCAGCCAACCTGGACTAGCGGGCGCGGCTAGCACAGATACGCAGTATTTT.

V gene TRBV30 combines with J gene TRBJ1-4; no clear D. The V and J ends lost 0 bases and 8 bases respectively, with 13 bases between them. This CDR3 region has 14 residues. CDR1 GTSNPN and CDR2 SVGIG come from the germline V gene (reference sequence). The CDR3 coding sequence is TGTGCCTGGAGTGTCCAGCTCGCGGGGGAAAAACTGTTTTTT. It is translated as CAWSVQLAGEKLFF. Full variable domain (remainder filled in from reference TRBV30 and TRBJ1-4): SQTIHQWPATLVQPVGSPLSLECTVEGTSNPNLYWYRQAAGRGLQLLFYSVGIGQISSEVPQNLSASRPQDRQFILSSKKLLLSDSGFYLCAWSVQLAGEKLFFGSGTQLSVL.

In this sample, this clone turned up a few times. J is TRBJ2-7 and V is TRBV7-2; D may be TRBD1 (5 bases). The V gene's germline CDR1 is SGHTA and CDR2 FQGNSA. This CDR3 region has 13 residues. Trimming cost V 9 bases and J 1 base, with 13 bases left between them. The CDR3 DNA reads TGTGCCAGTAGGGGCCCTCCTTCCTACGAGCAGTACTTC. Its protein is CASRGPPSYEQYF.

This clone was detected only once. The V call is TRBV6-5, the J call TRBJ2-5; D gene ambiguous. The CDR3 has 14 amino acids. In germline, CDR1 is MNHEY, CDR2 SVGAGI. V dropped 2 bases and J dropped 5 bases, with 12 bases sitting between them. The CDR3 DNA reads as TGTGCCAGCAGTTACGATACTGGCCGGGAGACCCAGTACTTC. Residues: CASSYDTGRETQYF.

This clone has more than one count but fewer than ten. This sample also contains other DNA sequences that code for the same CDR3. The rearrangement uses TRBV7-2 and TRBJ1-1; TRBD1 agrees at 7 bases. This CDR3 spans 13 amino acids. Germline loops: CDR1 SGHTA, CDR2 FQGNSA. Trimming at V came to 5 bases and at J to 1 base, leaving 1 base not matched to a gene. CDR3: CASSRQGNTEAFF. The CDR3 nucleotides read TGTGCCAGCAGCCGACAGGGGAACACTGAAGCTTTCTTT.

The genes are TRBV7-6 and TRBJ2-1; D is uncertain. Trimming stripped 1 base from V and 6 bases from J, with 10 bases between. Germline V gives CDR1 SGHVS, CDR2 FNYEAQ. This CDR3 contains 14 residues. CDR3 amino acids: CASSLVSASNEQFF. CDR3 DNA sequence: TGTGCCAGCAGCTTAGTTTCGGCTTCCAATGAGCAGTTCTTC.

V usage is TRBV7-6 and J usage is TRBJ2-3; D could derive from TRBD1 or TRBD2 (6 bases each). The CDR3 has 18 residues. The germline V and J ends were trimmed by 3 bases and 1 base, with 20 bases remaining between them. Per germline, CDR1 SGHVS and CDR2 FNYEAQ. CDR3 coding DNA: TGTGCCAGCAGCTTTTTGAGTGCTTTGGAGGGGGGCACAGATACGCAGTATTTT. Its translation: CASSFLSALEGGTDTQYF. Using reference TRBV7-6 and TRBJ2-3 for the parts outside the CDR3, the full variable domain is GAGVSQSPRYKVTKRGQDVALRCDPISGHVSLYWYRQALGQGPEFLTYFNYEAQQDKSGLPNDRFSAERPEGSISTLTIQRTEQRDSAMYRCASSFLSALEGGTDTQYFGPGTRLTVL.

V usage is TRBV15 and J usage is TRBJ2-3; D might be TRBD2 (6 bases). This CDR3 has 18 amino acids. The germline V gene encodes CDR1 LNHNV and CDR2 YYDKDF (reference sequence). V dropped 1 base and J dropped 3 bases, with 20 bases sitting between them. CDR3 in amino acids: CATSRAPLLARRTDTQYF. The CDR3 DNA reads as TGTGCCACCAGCAGAGCCCCCCTTCTAGCGAGAAGAACAGATACGCAGTATTTT.

The gene calls are TRBV6-6 and TRBJ1-3; weak D call: TRBD1 (5 bases). CDR1 and CDR2 (germline): MNHNY, SVGAGI (reference sequence). Trimming removed 7 bases at V and 5 bases at J, with 12 bases between. This CDR3 has 13 residues. The CDR3 protein is CASIQGGRNTIYF. DNA for the CDR3: TGTGCCAGCATCCAGGGAGGTAGAAACACCATATATTTT.

DNA for the CDR3: TGTGCCAGCTCATCCACTCATACAGGGGGCTTGAATTCACCCCTCCACTTT. It specifies CASSSTHTGGLNSPLHF. This sequence joins TRBV18 and TRBJ1-6, with 9 bases aligning to TRBD1. The CDR3 has 17 residues. CDR1 KGHSH and CDR2 LQKENI come from the germline V gene. Germline trimming cut 5 bases from V and 7 bases from J; bases unmatched to any gene: 12.

The gene calls are TRBV2 and TRBJ1-1; 8 positions agree with TRBD1. The CDR3 spans 15 residues. The junction had 11 bases not matched to a gene; V was cut back by 5 bases and J by 6 bases. The germline V gene encodes CDR1 SNHLY and CDR2 FYNNEI. CDR3 sequence: CASSPRTGRAAEAFF. DNA of the CDR3: TGTGCCAGCAGTCCCCGGACAGGGAGGGCAGCTGAAGCTTTCTTT. Full variable domain (outside the CDR3, taken from reference TRBV2 and TRBJ1-1): EPEVTQTPSHQVTQMGQEVILRCVPISNHLYFYWYRQILGQKVEFLVSFYNNEISEKSEIFDDQFSVERPDGSNFTLKIRSTKLEDSAMYFCASSPRTGRAAEAFFGQGTRLTVV.

The rearrangement links TRBV28 to TRBJ1-2, with D maybe TRBD1 (5 bases). Trimming left V 6 bases short and J 8 bases short, with 16 bases between. CDR3 length: 13 residues. Germline V gene data show CDR1 as MDHEN and CDR2 as SYDVKM. The CDR3 reads CASSSGPAQGYTF. CDR3 DNA: TGTGCCAGCAGCTCGGGACCGGCGCAGGGCTACACCTTC.

The chain joins TRBV19 to TRBJ2-7, with D unresolved. With 1 base removed from V and 3 bases from J, the gap between germline ends came to 7 bases. Germline V gives CDR1 LNHDA, CDR2 SQIVND (reference sequence). The CDR3 has 13 amino acids. Here the CDR3 reads CASSIGTGYEQYF. The CDR3 DNA follows: TGTGCCAGTAGTATAGGGACGGGCTACGAGCAGTACTTC.